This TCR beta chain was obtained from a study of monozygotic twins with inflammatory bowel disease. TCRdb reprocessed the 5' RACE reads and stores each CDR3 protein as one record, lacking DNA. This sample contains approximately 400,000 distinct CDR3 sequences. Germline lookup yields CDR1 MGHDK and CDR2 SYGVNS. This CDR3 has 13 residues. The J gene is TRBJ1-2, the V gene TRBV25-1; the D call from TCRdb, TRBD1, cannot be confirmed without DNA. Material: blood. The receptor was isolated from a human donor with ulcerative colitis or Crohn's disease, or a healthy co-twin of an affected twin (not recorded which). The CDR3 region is CASRQGAVYGYTF.